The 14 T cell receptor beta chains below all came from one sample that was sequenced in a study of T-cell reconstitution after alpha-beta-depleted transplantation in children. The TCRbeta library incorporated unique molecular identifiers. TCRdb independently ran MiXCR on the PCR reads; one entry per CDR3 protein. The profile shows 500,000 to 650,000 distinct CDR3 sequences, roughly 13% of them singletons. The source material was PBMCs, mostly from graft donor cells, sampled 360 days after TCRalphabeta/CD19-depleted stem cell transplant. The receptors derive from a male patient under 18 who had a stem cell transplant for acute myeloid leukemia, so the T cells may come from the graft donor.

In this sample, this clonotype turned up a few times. CDR3 bases: TGTGCCAGCAGCCCCGGTCCCCCGGCGGGAGTTCAACAAGAGACCCAGTACTTC. The encoded protein is CASSPGPPAGVQQETQYF. J is TRBJ2-5 and V is TRBV3-1; 7 bases are shared with TRBD2. The CDR3 has 18 residues. V gave up 4 bases and J gave up 2 bases; unmatched junction bases: 16. The germline V gene has CDR1 LGHDT and CDR2 YNNKEL (reference sequence).

CDR3 sequence: CASSLSPSGRAVDEQYF. As DNA, the CDR3 is TGTGCCAGCAGCTTATCGCCTAGCGGGAGGGCCGTCGACGAGCAGTACTTC. The chain recombines TRBV7-9 with TRBJ2-7, with 12 nucleotides matching TRBD2. The V gene end was trimmed by 2 bases and the J gene end by 5 bases; junction bases not matched to a gene: 10. Germline loops: CDR1 SEHNR, CDR2 FQNEAQ (reference sequence). The length of the CDR3 is 17 residues.

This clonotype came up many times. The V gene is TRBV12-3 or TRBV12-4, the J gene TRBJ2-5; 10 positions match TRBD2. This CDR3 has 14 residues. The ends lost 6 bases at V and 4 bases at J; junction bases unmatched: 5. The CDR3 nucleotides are TGTGCCAGCAGCCCCAGCGGGAGGGGAGAGACCCAGTACTTC. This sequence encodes CASSPSGRGETQYF.

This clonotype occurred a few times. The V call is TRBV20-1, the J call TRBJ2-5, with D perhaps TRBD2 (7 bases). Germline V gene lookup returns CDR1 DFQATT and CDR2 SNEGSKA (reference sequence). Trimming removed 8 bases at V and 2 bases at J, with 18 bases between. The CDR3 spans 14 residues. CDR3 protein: CSFHGGAGQETQYF. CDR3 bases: TGCAGTTTCCATGGGGGGGCGGGTCAAGAGACCCAGTACTTC.

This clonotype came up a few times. The CDR3: CASRWGLAGGVVDTQYF. Written as DNA, the CDR3 is TGTGCCAGCAGGTGGGGACTAGCGGGAGGTGTGGTCGATACGCAGTATTTT. This rearrangement joins TRBV28 to TRBJ2-3, with TRBD2 matching 15 bases. The CDR3 runs 17 residues. The J segment lost 6 bases and the V segment lost 6 bases, leaving 10 bases of the junction unmatched. CDR1 is MDHEN and CDR2 is SYDVKM in the germline V gene.

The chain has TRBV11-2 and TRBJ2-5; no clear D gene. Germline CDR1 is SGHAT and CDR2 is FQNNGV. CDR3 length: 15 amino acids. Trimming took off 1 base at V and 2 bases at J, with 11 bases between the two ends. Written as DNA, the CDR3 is TGTGCCAGCAGCTTAGGCGCTCTGGGGCAAGAGACCCAGTACTTC. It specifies CASSLGALGQETQYF.

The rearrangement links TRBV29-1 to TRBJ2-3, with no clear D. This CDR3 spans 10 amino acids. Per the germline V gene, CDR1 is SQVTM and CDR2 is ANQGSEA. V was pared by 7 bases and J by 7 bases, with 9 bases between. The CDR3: CSGQINTQYF. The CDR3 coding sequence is TGCAGCGGACAAATAAATACGCAGTATTTT.

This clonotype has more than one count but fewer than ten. The CDR3 nucleotides read TGTGCCAGCTCACCACCGACTAGCATCGCCGGGGAGCTGTTTTTT. Its translation: CASSPPTSIAGELFF. The V and J genes are TRBV18 and TRBJ2-2, with 7 bases fitting TRBD2. The CDR3 contains 15 residues. With V trimmed by 0 bases and J by 6 bases, 4 bases remained unmatched. The V gene's germline CDR1 is KGHSH and CDR2 LQKENI.

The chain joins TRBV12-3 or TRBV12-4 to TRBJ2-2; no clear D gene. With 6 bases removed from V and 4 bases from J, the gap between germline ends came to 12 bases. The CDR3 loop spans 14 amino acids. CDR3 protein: CASRTHGATGELFF. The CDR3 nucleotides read TGTGCCAGCAGGACTCACGGAGCCACCGGGGAGCTGTTTTTT.

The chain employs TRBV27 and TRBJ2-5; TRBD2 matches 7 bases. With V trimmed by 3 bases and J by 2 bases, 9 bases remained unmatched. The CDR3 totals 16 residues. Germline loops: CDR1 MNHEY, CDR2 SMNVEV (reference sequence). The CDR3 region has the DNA TGTGCCAGCAGTTTCCTACCTCTAGCGGATCAAGAGACCCAGTACTTC. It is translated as CASSFLPLADQETQYF.

CDR3 sequence (DNA): TGCAGTGCCACTAGCCCCAGGGGGCGCGGGACTAGCGGGAGTAACTACGAGCAGTACTTC. This encodes CSATSPRGRGTSGSNYEQYF. The gene calls are TRBV20-1 and TRBJ2-7; 14 bases are a match to TRBD2. Germline loops: CDR1 DFQATT, CDR2 SNEGSKA (reference sequence). J lost 3 bases, V lost 6 bases, and 22 bases had no gene match. This CDR3 has 20 amino acids.

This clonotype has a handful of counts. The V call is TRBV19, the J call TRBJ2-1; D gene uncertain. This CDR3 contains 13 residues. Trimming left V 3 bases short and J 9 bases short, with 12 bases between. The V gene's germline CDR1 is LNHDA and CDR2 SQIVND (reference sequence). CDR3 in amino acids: CASSIGPLGEQFF. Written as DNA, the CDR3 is TGTGCCAGTAGTATCGGGCCCCTCGGTGAGCAGTTCTTC.

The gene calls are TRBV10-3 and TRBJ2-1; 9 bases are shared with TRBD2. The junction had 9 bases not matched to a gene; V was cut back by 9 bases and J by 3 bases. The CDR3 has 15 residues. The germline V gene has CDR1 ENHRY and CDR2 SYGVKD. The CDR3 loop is CAILAGVGVYNEQFF. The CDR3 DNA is TGTGCCATTTTAGCGGGAGTTGGGGTCTACAATGAGCAGTTCTTC.

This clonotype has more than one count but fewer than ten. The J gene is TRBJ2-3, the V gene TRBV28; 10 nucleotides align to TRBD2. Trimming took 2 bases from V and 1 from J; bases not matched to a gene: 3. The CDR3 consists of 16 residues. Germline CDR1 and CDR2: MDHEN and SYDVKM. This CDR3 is CASSLTGTSGTDTQYF. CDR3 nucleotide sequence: TGTGCCAGCAGTTTAACCGGGACTAGCGGCACAGATACGCAGTATTTT.